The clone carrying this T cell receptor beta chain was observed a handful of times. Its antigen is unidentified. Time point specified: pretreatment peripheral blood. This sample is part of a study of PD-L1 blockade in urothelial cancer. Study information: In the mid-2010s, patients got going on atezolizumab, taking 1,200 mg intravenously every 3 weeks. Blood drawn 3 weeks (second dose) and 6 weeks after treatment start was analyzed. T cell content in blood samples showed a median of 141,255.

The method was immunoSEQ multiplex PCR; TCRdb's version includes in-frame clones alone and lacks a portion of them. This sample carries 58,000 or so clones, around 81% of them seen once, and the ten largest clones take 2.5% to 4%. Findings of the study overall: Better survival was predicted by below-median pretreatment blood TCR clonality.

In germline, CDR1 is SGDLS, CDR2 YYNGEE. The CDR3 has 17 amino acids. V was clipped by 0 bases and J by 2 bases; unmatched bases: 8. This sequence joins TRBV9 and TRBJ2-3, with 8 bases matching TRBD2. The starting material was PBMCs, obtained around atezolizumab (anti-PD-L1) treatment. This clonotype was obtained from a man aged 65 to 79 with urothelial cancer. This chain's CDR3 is CASSVGASGWTTDTQYF. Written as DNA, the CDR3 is TGTGCCAGCAGCGTAGGCGCTAGCGGGTGGACCACAGATACGCAGTATTTT. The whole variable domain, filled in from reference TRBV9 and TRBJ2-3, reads DSGVTQTPKHLITATGQRVTLRCSPRSGDLSVYWYQQSLDQGLQFLIQYYNGEERAKGNILERFSAQQFPDLHSELNLSSLELGDSALYFCASSVGASGWTTDTQYFGPGTRLTVL.